The source of this TCR beta chain is a study of PD-1 blockade in classical Hodgkin lymphoma. The CDR3 length is 17 residues. All the patients suffered relapse after autologous stem cell transplantation, and brentuximab vedotin exposure differed. Best responses fell into complete response, partial response or progressive disease. The study, taken as a whole, reports: Patients with a complete response exhibited baseline diversity comparable to newly diagnosed patients. Those starting nivolumab under 1 year post-ASCT were excluded.

TCRdb keeps only in-frame clones here, not all; method: immunoSEQ multiplex PCR. Found here are about 97,000 clones, approximately 88% of them singletons; the top ten hold about 12%. A note on this clone: Its antigen is undetermined.

This chain links TRBV7-5 with TRBJ1-5. TRBV7-5 is designated a pseudogene. The source material was peripheral blood mononuclear cells (PBMCs), sampled at baseline. The source is a human donor with classical Hodgkin lymphoma. The CDR3 region is CVRILTPSLNSNQPQHF. CDR3 in DNA: TGTGTCAGAATATTAACCCCTTCTCTCAATAGCAATCAGCCCCAGCATTTT.